The entry below gives a single TCR beta chain sequence along with its context. The antigen this receptor binds is unknown. No clone much larger than this one lies a single base away; base qualities are absent. The Quick-DNA Microprep Kit was used to extract genomic DNA from the sorted cells. Amplification of TCRbeta DNA was done with the immunoSEQ hsTCRbeta kit, following the protocol from the manufacturer. An Illumina MiSeq instrument was used to sequence the TCRbeta libraries. As for the original processing: Once out-of-frame sequences had been removed, 2 million to 2.5 million distinct TCRbeta sequences were left, which works out to an average of approximately 70,000 per individual. Each individual was scored according to the count of fewer than 200 previously reported CMV-associated TCRbeta sequences and the total productive distinct TCRbeta count. A beta-binomial model was reimplemented in Python, and random forests from scikit-learn, run with default parameters, were trained on data from the US cohort. Classifier performance on the Belgian cohort was summarized as median AUC with percentile confidence intervals calculated over 10,000 bootstrap iterations. Imported from immuneACCESS, the table was reduced by TCRdb to in-frame sequences with V and J called. These copies leave out some clones; in studies compared against another copy, an unresolved V gene accounts for under half, and the cause of the remainder is not known. That table gives V, J and clone size, and the DNA gave D and trimming. This sample is represented by about 58,000 clones; about four fifths of them were singletons. About 0.5% of the sample comes from the top ten.

This entry is derived from a study of memory CD4+ T cells and cytomegalovirus serostatus (dated by TCRdb to about 2019). A note on the overall study: The cohort comprised around 35 healthy Belgian adults, 9 CMV seropositive and around 24 CMV seronegative. To replicate a published TCR-based CMV serostatus classifier, the researchers sequenced the CD4+ memory TCRbeta repertoires of a Belgian cohort whose cytomegalovirus serostatus was known.

Single viable CD3+CD4+CD8-CD45RO+ cells were sorted as memory CD4+ T cells on a FACSAria II. CMV serostatus was assessed using a Roche Elecsys assay, by which serum IgG against CMV pp150, pp28, p38 and p52 was detected. Following thawing, total CD4+ T cells were enriched through positive selection using CD4 magnetic microbeads. Samples originated from another study that specifically interrogated the CD4+ T cell memory repertoire. Following standard operating procedures, peripheral blood mononuclear cells were isolated and cryopreserved, while serum was kept at -80 degrees C. CD3-PerCP (BW264/56), CD4-APC (RPA-T4), CD45RO-PE (UCHT1) and CD8-Pacific Orange (3B5) antibodies were used for staining, and non-viable cells were excluded with Sytox blue. Its CDR3 holds 15 amino acids, cysteine through phenylalanine. Only the CDR3 DNA is retained, 45 bases long and in frame from the first base. V lost 6 bases and J lost 3 bases, and the count of bases not matched to a germline gene is 9. For CDR1 and CDR2, the germline V gene lists MDHEN and SYDVKM.

Study-level results and caveats: Of 150 to 200 previously reported CMV-associated TCRbeta sequences, approximately 64 appeared in the CD4+ memory repertoires, each in one to five individuals. For predicting CMV serostatus, the median bootstrapped AUC was approximately 0.95 using the original framework and 0.9 to 0.92 using a US-trained random forest. The results were interpreted as suggesting that the CMV-associated TCR signature is largely present in the CD4+ memory repertoire. The original-framework classifier achieved a median bootstrapped AUC of 0.95 with a 95% CI of 0.76-1.00 on the Belgian cohort. Only CD4+CD45RO+ memory cells were sequenced, in contrast to the original study, which included naive and memory CD4+ and CD8+ populations.

The source is an adult in good health and CMV-seronegative. Some clones in this sample may be carry-over from other donors' samples. The V gene is TRBV28 and the J gene is TRBJ1-2, with 8 central nucleotides matching TRBD1. Sequencing was carried out using memory CD4+ T cells from blood. The CDR3 reads as follows: CASSVLTGVYYGYTF. DNA sequence: TGTGCCAGCAGCGTCCTGACAGGGGTATACTATGGCTACACCTTC.